Only a few counts were recorded for the clone carrying this TCR beta chain. What it binds is unknown. The source of the sample is a study of response to subunit inactivated influenza vaccine. Study conclusions and caveats: With each seasonal influenza vaccination, the authors suggested, few new T cells are recruited.

The length of the CDR3 is 11 residues. V lost 4 bases, J lost 12 bases, and 9 bases lay in between. Germline V gene lookup returns CDR1 SNHLY and CDR2 FYNNEI. TCRdb re-analysed the RT-PCR reads in MiXCR, keeping a single row per CDR3 protein. The top ten hold approximately 6.5% of the sample, which has 650,000 to 800,000 distinct CDR3 sequences, approximately 14% seen once. This chain links TRBV2 with TRBJ1-4, with D unclear. The sequence was collected from a man aged 45 to 65 who received an inactivated influenza vaccine. Source: PBMCs from blood, taken 14 to 15 days before vaccination. CDR3 sequence (DNA): TGTGCCAGCAGTGCGAGGGTAGAACTGTTTTTT. Residues: CASSARVELFF.